These 28 T cell receptor beta chains came from one sample sequenced in a study of T cells and Merkel cell carcinoma outcomes. TCRdb's copy holds only in-frame clones and misses some; the assay was immunoSEQ multiplex PCR. The sample includes more than 12,000 clones, roughly 92% of them seen just once. The specimen sequenced was tumor tissue from Merkel cell carcinoma. These TCRs come from a human donor with Merkel cell carcinoma.

The V and J genes are TRBV29-1 and TRBJ2-5; no reliable D call. CDR3 length equals 10 residues. Germline V gene data show CDR1 as SQVTM and CDR2 as ANQGSEA. With 1 base removed from V and 14 bases from J, the gap between germline ends came to 11 bases. CDR3 region: CSVEGPGRYF. The CDR3 coding sequence is TGCAGCGTTGAAGGTCCGGGCCGCTACTTC.

The chain carries TRBV6-6 and TRBJ2-3, with no clear D. Deletions cut 2 bases from V and 5 bases from J, with 2 bases between. Germline values: CDR1 MNHNY, CDR2 SVGAGI (reference sequence). The CDR3 contains 11 residues. The CDR3 protein is CASSYVDTQYF. The CDR3 nucleotides read TGTGCCAGCAGTTACGTAGATACGCAGTATTTT.

The chain employs TRBV7-9 and TRBJ1-2, with TRBD1 as a possible D gene (6 bases). V lost 9 bases to trimming and J lost 4 bases, with 9 bases between them. CDR3 length equals 11 residues. CDR1 SEHNR and CDR2 FQNEAQ come from the germline V gene (reference sequence). The CDR3 nucleotides are TGTGCCAGACAGGGTTCCTATGGCTACACCTTC. This encodes CARQGSYGYTF.

The genes are TRBV6-5 and TRBJ1-1; 8 positions match TRBD1. In germline, CDR1 is MNHEY, CDR2 SVGAGI. The ends lost 5 bases at V and 6 bases at J; junction bases unmatched: 5. CDR3 size: 13 residues. CDR3 sequence reads: CASSIRGLPEAFF. CDR3 in DNA: TGTGCCAGCAGTATCAGGGGGCTCCCTGAAGCTTTCTTT.

This chain connects TRBV5-4 to TRBJ2-2; D tentatively reads TRBD1 or TRBD2 (5 bases each). CDR3 length equals 15 residues. V gave up 0 bases and J gave up 3 bases, with 9 bases separating them. Per germline, CDR1 SGHNT and CDR2 YYREEE (reference sequence). The CDR3 sequence: CASSLGSGHTGELFF. The CDR3 DNA is TGTGCCAGCAGCTTGGGTTCGGGACACACCGGGGAGCTGTTTTTT.

The V gene is TRBV7-8, the J gene TRBJ2-7, with unresolved D. The CDR3 extends over 15 amino acids. CDR1 and CDR2 (germline): SGHVS, FQNEAQ. V was pared by 1 base and J by 3 bases, with 13 bases between. The CDR3: CASSLEVAAGYEQYF. The CDR3 nucleotides are TGTGCCAGCAGCTTAGAGGTGGCAGCCGGCTACGAGCAGTACTTC.

The chain recombines TRBV19 with TRBJ2-1; 13 nucleotides line up with TRBD2. Germline values: CDR1 LNHDA, CDR2 SQIVND (reference sequence). The CDR3 length is 15 residues. The junction had 4 bases not matched to a gene; V was cut back by 6 bases and J by 5 bases. The CDR3 protein is CASRPGLAGDNEQFF. CDR3 sequence (DNA): TGTGCCAGTAGACCCGGACTAGCGGGAGACAATGAGCAGTTCTTC. The variable domain in full, completed from reference TRBV19 and TRBJ2-1, reads DGGITQSPKYLFRKEGQNVTLSCEQNLNHDAMYWYRQDPGQGLRLIYYSQIVNDFQKGDIAEGYSVSREKKESFPLTVTSAQKNPTAFYLCASRPGLAGDNEQFFGPGTRLTVL.

The chain combines TRBV15 with TRBJ2-7, with D uncertain. Trimming pared 0 bases from V and 6 bases from J, leaving 6 bases between. Germline assignment: CDR1 LNHNV and CDR2 YYDKDF (reference sequence). CDR3 length equals 12 residues. For the CDR3, the DNA is TGTGCCACCAGCAGAGATCGGAGCGAGCAGTACTTC. Translated: CATSRDRSEQYF.

Only one count was recorded for this clone. The J gene is TRBJ2-1, the V gene TRBV5-1, with TRBD2 identical over 12 bases. The germline CDR1 and CDR2 sequences are SGHRS and YFSETQ. This CDR3 has 14 residues. The V segment lost 5 bases and the J segment 9 bases; nucleotides outside the gene matches: 6. The DNA of the CDR3 is TGCGCCAGCAGGAAACTAGCGGGAGGAGGTGAGCAGTTCTTC. Translation: CASRKLAGGGEQFF.

V gene TRBV29-1 combines with J gene TRBJ1-1; D ambiguous. The CDR3 totals 11 residues. V lost 0 bases, J lost 10 bases, and 9 bases lay in between. Germline values: CDR1 SQVTM, CDR2 ANQGSEA. CDR3 region: CSVEEGIRAFF. CDR3 in DNA: TGCAGCGTTGAAGAGGGCATCAGAGCTTTCTTT.

V and J are TRBV7-9 and TRBJ1-2; D is undetermined. The V gene lost 5 bases and the J gene lost 1 base, with 5 bases spanning the gap. This CDR3 region has 12 residues. The germline gives CDR1 SEHNR, CDR2 FQNEAQ (reference sequence). As DNA, the CDR3 is TGTGCCAGCAGCCTTATTAACTATGGCTACACCTTC. This encodes CASSLINYGYTF. Filled out from reference TRBV7-9 and TRBJ1-2, the complete variable domain reads DTGVSQNPRHKITKRGQNVTFRCDPISEHNRLYWYRQTLGQGPEFLTYFQNEAQLEKSRLLSDRFSAERPKGSFSTLEIQRTEQGDSAMYLCASSLINYGYTFGSGTRLTVV.

In nucleotides, the CDR3 is TGTGCCAGTAGTATAAGGGCCACGGGGGGCGAGAAGACCCAGTACTTC. Its protein is CASSIRATGGEKTQYF. This rearrangement joins TRBV19 to TRBJ2-5, with TRBD2 as a possible D gene (7 bases). Trimming removed 2 bases at V and 6 bases at J, with 19 bases between. Germline assignment: CDR1 LNHDA and CDR2 SQIVND (reference sequence). The CDR3 runs to 16 residues.

The chain employs TRBV6-6 and TRBJ2-2, with 11 bases aligning to TRBD2. V lost 0 bases, J lost 6 bases, and 3 bases stayed unmatched. The CDR3 length is 16 residues. Germline CDR1 is MNHNY and CDR2 is SVGAGI (reference sequence). CDR3 amino acids: CASSYSLGLAAGELFF. The CDR3, as DNA: TGTGCCAGCAGTTACTCCTTGGGACTAGCGGCCGGGGAGCTGTTTTTT.

This chain joins TRBV4-1 and TRBJ2-2; 8 nucleotides match TRBD1. Germline assignment: CDR1 MGHRA and CDR2 YSYEKL. Trimming cost V 4 bases and J 3 bases; bases outside gene matches: 4. The CDR3 consists of 15 residues. The CDR3 coding sequence is TGCGCCAGCAGCCTGTCAGGGGGCGACACCGGGGAGCTGTTTTTT. Translating gives CASSLSGGDTGELFF.

This clone was observed once. The V gene is TRBV5-6, the J gene TRBJ1-5, with D tentatively TRBD1 (5 bases). The germline gives CDR1 SGHDT, CDR2 YYEEEE. Trimming cost V 4 bases and J 3 bases, with 11 bases left between them. This CDR3 region has 14 residues. The DNA for the CDR3 is TGTGCCAGCAGCGAAGGGACCTTCAATCAGCCCCAGCATTTT. Amino acid sequence: CASSEGTFNQPQHF.

The J gene is TRBJ2-3, the V gene TRBV15; D unresolved. Germline assignment: CDR1 LNHNV and CDR2 YYDKDF (reference sequence). This CDR3 region has 14 residues. V was cut by 0 bases and J by 4 bases, with 8 bases left in between. Here the CDR3 reads CATSRDRVADTQYF. CDR3 sequence (DNA): TGTGCCACCAGCAGAGATCGTGTGGCAGATACGCAGTATTTT.

This sequence joins TRBV7-2 and TRBJ1-6, with 7 bases aligning to TRBD1. The CDR3 consists of 15 residues. CDR1 SGHTA and CDR2 FQGNSA come from the germline V gene. Unmatched junction bases numbered 3, after V lost 1 base and J lost 6 bases. The CDR3 sequence: CASSLEAGGNSPLHF. The CDR3 DNA follows: TGTGCCAGCAGCTTAGAGGCAGGGGGTAATTCACCCCTCCACTTT.

V gene TRBV15 combines with J gene TRBJ2-7; no clear D gene. The CDR3 runs to 15 residues. Trimming stripped 8 bases from V and 3 bases from J, with 20 bases between. CDR1 LNHNV and CDR2 YYDKDF come from the germline V gene (reference sequence). CDR3 amino acids: CATAEPRQMGYEQYF. CDR3 bases: TGTGCCACCGCAGAACCACGCCAGATGGGCTACGAGCAGTACTTC.

This chain links TRBV5-1 with TRBJ2-3, with 10 bases that match TRBD1. There are 15 residues in the CDR3. Germline V CDR1 and CDR2: SGHRS, YFSETQ. With V trimmed by 7 bases and J by 3 bases, 8 bases remained unmatched. The CDR3 reads CASHRTGGITDTQYF. CDR3 sequence (DNA): TGCGCCAGCCACCGGACAGGGGGTATAACAGATACGCAGTATTTT. Combining the CDR3 with reference TRBV5-1 and TRBJ2-3 gives the whole variable domain KAGVTQTPRYLIKTRGQQVTLSCSPISGHRSVSWYQQTPGQGLQFLFEYFSETQRNKGNFPGRFSGRQFSNSRSEMNVSTLELGDSALYLCASHRTGGITDTQYFGPGTRLTVL.

A few counts support this clone. This chain uses TRBV6-5 with TRBJ2-7; D gene unclear. V dropped 8 bases and J dropped 3 bases, with 14 bases sitting between them. Germline V CDR1 and CDR2: MNHEY, SVGAGI. The CDR3 consists of 13 residues. CDR3: CASSRGSFYEQYF. The CDR3 region has the DNA TGTGCCAGCTCCAGAGGATCCTTCTACGAGCAGTACTTC.

This clone is a singleton in its sample. The genes are TRBV13 and TRBJ2-7; unclear D gene. V was shortened by 3 bases and J by 4 bases, with 7 bases between the two germline ends. CDR1 PRHDT and CDR2 FYEKMQ come from the germline V gene (reference sequence). The CDR3 totals 12 residues. CDR3 region: CASSFVSYEQYF. CDR3 nucleotides: TGTGCCAGCAGCTTTGTAAGTTACGAGCAGTACTTC.

The rearrangement joins TRBV7-9 to TRBJ1-2; no clear D. The ends were cut back, 4 bases at V and 3 bases at J, with 3 bases in the middle. Germline V lookup: CDR1 SEHNR, CDR2 FQNEAQ (reference sequence). The CDR3 consists of 11 residues. CDR3 in amino acids: CASSSHYGYTF. DNA for the CDR3: TGTGCCAGCAGCTCCCACTATGGCTACACCTTC.

The chain carries TRBV11-2 and TRBJ1-1; the D gene is possibly TRBD1 (5 bases). The CDR3 spans 15 residues. V lost 1 base, J lost 6 bases, and 15 bases lay in between. CDR1 and CDR2 from the germline V gene are SGHAT and FQNNGV. The chain's CDR3 is CASSLGSGRAPEAFF. The CDR3 region has the DNA TGTGCCAGCAGCTTAGGGTCAGGGAGGGCCCCTGAAGCTTTCTTT. The complete variable domain, with remaining parts taken from reference TRBV11-2 and TRBJ1-1, reads EAGVAQSPRYKIIEKRQSVAFWCNPISGHATLYWYQQILGQGPKLLIQFQNNGVVDDSQLPKDRFSAERLKGVDSTLKIQPAKLEDSAVYLCASSLGSGRAPEAFFGQGTRLTVV.

The V call is TRBV5-4, the J call TRBJ1-4; no clear D. Germline V gene lookup returns CDR1 SGHNT and CDR2 YYREEE (reference sequence). V lost 4 bases to trimming and J lost 8 bases, with 12 bases between them. CDR3 length: 13 amino acids. The CDR3 spells CASSLRQEEKLFF. The CDR3 nucleotides are TGTGCCAGCAGCCTGCGTCAGGAGGAAAAACTGTTTTTT.

The V call is TRBV27, the J call TRBJ2-2; D gene uncertain. CDR3 size: 12 residues. The germline V gene has CDR1 MNHEY and CDR2 SMNVEV (reference sequence). V gave up 2 bases and J gave up 8 bases, with 6 bases separating them. The CDR3 nucleotides read TGTGCCAGCAGTTTAATCAGAGGGGAGCTGTTTTTT. Protein: CASSLIRGELFF.

The count of this clone is one. The gene calls are TRBV7-8 and TRBJ1-2; 7 nucleotides line up with TRBD1. The CDR3 is made up of 15 amino acids. V lost 1 base and J lost 1; bases outside the gene matches: 3. In germline, CDR1 is SGHVS, CDR2 FQNEAQ. In nucleotides, the CDR3 is TGTGCCAGCAGCTTAGGCAACAGGGGTAACTATGGCTACACCTTC. Its protein is CASSLGNRGNYGYTF. The complete variable domain, with remaining parts taken from reference TRBV7-8 and TRBJ1-2, reads GAGVSQSPRYKVAKRGQDVALRCDPISGHVSLFWYQQALGQGPEFLTYFQNEAQLDKSGLPSDRFFAERPEGSVSTLKIQRTQQEDSAVYLCASSLGNRGNYGYTFGSGTRLTVV.

The V gene is TRBV2, the J gene TRBJ2-1, with a possible D match to TRBD2 (5 bases). Trimming pared 6 bases from V and 3 bases from J, leaving 9 bases between. The CDR3 has 13 residues. Germline CDR1 and CDR2: SNHLY and FYNNEI. The CDR3 DNA follows: TGTGCCAGCAGGGGTAGCGTCTACAATGAGCAGTTCTTC. This codes for CASRGSVYNEQFF. The entire variable domain, with the rest obtained from reference TRBV2 and TRBJ2-1, is as follows: EPEVTQTPSHQVTQMGQEVILRCVPISNHLYFYWYRQILGQKVEFLVSFYNNEISEKSEIFDDQFSVERPDGSNFTLKIRSTKLEDSAMYFCASRGSVYNEQFFGPGTRLTVL.

V is TRBV29-1 and J is TRBJ2-5, with 7 bases fitting TRBD1. J lost 2 bases, V lost 6 bases, and 9 bases had no gene match. CDR1 and CDR2 (germline): SQVTM, ANQGSEA. The CDR3 is 14 residues long. Here the CDR3 reads CSVLGGQQQETQYF. DNA of the CDR3: TGCAGCGTGCTAGGGGGACAGCAACAAGAGACCCAGTACTTC.